What follows are 21 T cell receptor beta chains derived from one specimen sequenced in a study of response to subunit inactivated influenza vaccine. TCRdb reanalysed the RT-PCR reads using MiXCR and keeps one entry per CDR3 protein. The sample contains roughly 160,000 distinct CDR3 sequences, about 11% of which appear only once. Sample: non-naive T cells sorted from PBMCs, taken about 40 days after vaccination. All receptors derive from a man aged 50-59 years who received an inactivated influenza vaccine.

The chain combines TRBV28 with TRBJ1-4; D not resolved. This CDR3 contains 12 residues. The V gene's germline CDR1 is MDHEN and CDR2 SYDVKM. V was trimmed by 6 bases and J by 2 bases, leaving 4 bases between them. The CDR3 sequence is CASRRTNEKLFF. Here the CDR3 DNA reads TGTGCCAGCAGGCGGACTAATGAAAAACTGTTTTTT.

The table lists this clonotype with a few counts. The rearrangement joins TRBV20-1 to TRBJ2-7, with 7 bases lining up with TRBD2. CDR3 size: 14 residues. Germline trimming cut 6 bases from V and 0 bases from J; bases unmatched to any gene: 8. Germline CDR1 and CDR2: DFQATT and SNEGSKA (reference sequence). CDR3 in amino acids: CSAPRLAGSYEQYF. As DNA, the CDR3 is TGCAGTGCCCCCCGACTAGCAGGCTCCTACGAGCAGTACTTC.

This clonotype was counted many times. The V and J genes are TRBV6-1 and TRBJ2-1; 12 bases line up with TRBD2. Germline-derived CDR1 and CDR2 are MNHNS and SASEGT. J gave up 3 bases and V 5 bases, and 2 bases lay outside the gene matches. There are 15 residues in the CDR3. The CDR3 nucleotides read TGTGCCAGCAGTCCTAGCGGGGGGGTCTACAATGAGCAGTTCTTC. Its protein is CASSPSGGVYNEQFF.

The genes are TRBV7-3 and TRBJ2-1; perhaps TRBD1 as D (6 bases). The CDR3 loop spans 14 amino acids. Trimming took 5 bases from V and 1 from J, leaving 9 bases between them. Germline V gene sequence: CDR1 SGHTA, CDR2 FQGTGA. The CDR3, as DNA: TGTGCCAGCAGCCAGGGGACGTCCTACAATGAGCAGTTCTTC. Translating it yields CASSQGTSYNEQFF. The full variable domain, in which reference TRBV7-3 and TRBJ2-1 provide the parts outside the CDR3, is GAGVSQTPSNKVTEKGKYVELRCDPISGHTALYWYRQSLGQGPEFLIYFQGTGAADDSGLPNDRFFAVRPEGSVSTLKIQRTERGDSAVYLCASSQGTSYNEQFFGPGTRLTVL.

The chain links TRBV6-5 to TRBJ1-2; 8 nucleotides align to TRBD1. V gave up 6 bases and J gave up 3 bases; unmatched junction bases: 6. The CDR3 contains 14 residues. Germline V gene data show CDR1 as MNHEY and CDR2 as SVGAGI. The chain's CDR3 is CASSYGRGHYGYTF. In DNA form, the CDR3 reads TGTGCCAGCAGCTACGGCAGGGGGCACTATGGCTACACCTTC.

This chain uses TRBV4-1 with TRBJ2-2; 9 bases are shared with TRBD1. Trimming removed 5 bases from V and 3 bases from J; junction bases left unmatched: 10. CDR1 and CDR2 from the germline V gene are MGHRA and YSYEKL. CDR3 length equals 17 residues. CDR3 amino acids: CASSISTTGGDTGELFF. CDR3 sequence (DNA): TGCGCCAGCAGCATCTCAACGACAGGGGGGGACACCGGGGAGCTGTTTTTT.

This clonotype appeared a few times. The gene calls are TRBV14 and TRBJ2-7; no definite D call. The V gene's germline CDR1 is SGHDN and CDR2 FVKESK. The CDR3 loop spans 13 amino acids. The V end lost 3 bases, the J end lost 2 bases, and 8 bases lay between the germline ends. The CDR3 bases are TGTGCCAGCAGCCAGATAGGGACCTACGAGCAGTACTTC. It encodes CASSQIGTYEQYF. The variable domain in full, with the rest retrieved from reference TRBV14 and TRBJ2-7, is EAGVTQFPSHSVIEKGQTVTLRCDPISGHDNLYWYRRVMGKEIKFLLHFVKESKQDESGMPNNRFLAERTGGTYSTLKVQPAELEDSGVYFCASSQIGTYEQYFGPGTRLTVT.

This clonotype was detected only a few times. Likely a read error: the CDR3 ends without its conserved phenylalanine or tryptophan. This rearrangement joins TRBV5-4 to TRBJ2-5, with D perhaps TRBD1 (6 bases). CDR1 SGHNT and CDR2 YYREEE come from the germline V gene (reference sequence). The CDR3 extends over 18 amino acids. Trimming took off 0 bases at V and 4 bases at J, with 22 bases between the two ends. CDR3 amino acids: CASSLGGGNNALGETQYL. CDR3 DNA: TGTGCCAGCAGCTTGGGTGGGGGCAATAACGCGCTAGGAGAGACCCAGTACCTC.

A few counts support this clonotype. This chain uses TRBV24-1 with TRBJ1-5; D possibly corresponds to TRBD1 (5 bases). Germline V lookup: CDR1 KGHDR, CDR2 SFDVKD. Deletions cut 6 bases from V and 5 bases from J, with 22 bases between. The CDR3 is made up of 17 amino acids. The CDR3 protein is CATSSQTGGGPDQPQHF. The CDR3 nucleotides are TGTGCCACCAGTAGCCAAACGGGGGGAGGCCCAGATCAGCCCCAGCATTTT.

This clonotype was observed at least ten times. This chain joins TRBV7-9 and TRBJ2-4; 7 bases map to TRBD1. Germline V gives CDR1 SEHNR, CDR2 FQNEAQ (reference sequence). The CDR3 totals 12 residues. With 2 bases clipped from V and 12 bases from J, the junction kept 4 bases outside the gene matches. CDR3 residues: CASSLTGAYQYF. For the CDR3, the DNA is TGTGCCAGCAGCTTAACAGGGGCTTATCAGTACTTC. The complete variable domain, with remaining parts taken from reference TRBV7-9 and TRBJ2-4, reads DTGVSQNPRHKITKRGQNVTFRCDPISEHNRLYWYRQTLGQGPEFLTYFQNEAQLEKSRLLSDRFSAERPKGSFSTLEIQRTEQGDSAMYLCASSLTGAYQYFGAGTRLSVL.

This clonotype was counted between two and nine times. The chain employs TRBV7-8 and TRBJ1-1; TRBD1 aligns across 7 bases. V lost 0 bases and J lost 2; bases outside the gene matches: 3. CDR3 length: 15 amino acids. Germline V CDR1 and CDR2: SGHVS, FQNEAQ. Here the CDR3 DNA reads TGTGCCAGCAGCTTAGCAGGACAGGTTAACACTGAAGCTTTCTTT. This encodes CASSLAGQVNTEAFF. Full variable domain (remainder filled in from reference TRBV7-8 and TRBJ1-1): GAGVSQSPRYKVAKRGQDVALRCDPISGHVSLFWYQQALGQGPEFLTYFQNEAQLDKSGLPSDRFFAERPEGSVSTLKIQRTQQEDSAVYLCASSLAGQVNTEAFFGQGTRLTVV.

On this clonotype: The DNA is omitted, as the CDR3 cannot be located on it reliably, and the CDR3 follows TCRdb's listing. The CDR3 spells CASSLAQAYSGANVLTF. The chain links TRBV28 to TRBJ2-6; the table names TRBD2, a call not compared with the DNA. The CDR3 length is 17 residues, termini included. Per germline, CDR1 MDHEN and CDR2 SYDVKM.

The chain couples TRBV21-1 to TRBJ2-6; no check of the table's D call, TRBD1, against the DNA was made. TRBV21-1 is a documented pseudogene. The CDR3 sequence is 14 residues long. The CDR3 loop reads CASSKLGGTNVLTF. The DNA for the CDR3 is TGTGCCAGCAGCAAACTTGGGGGAACCAACGTCCTGACTTTC.

The V gene is TRBV4-1, the J gene TRBJ1-2; the D gene is possibly TRBD1 (6 bases). The V gene lost 4 bases and the J gene lost 1 base, with 10 bases spanning the gap. The CDR3 runs 14 residues. From germline, CDR1 is MGHRA and CDR2 YSYEKL. The CDR3 nucleotides read TGCGCCAGCAGCCCGGGACAAGATAACTATGGCTACACCTTC. Translation gives CASSPGQDNYGYTF.

For the CDR3, the DNA is TGCGCCAGCAGCCGCACCGCCGGGACTAGGTTTTCCAGTGAGCAGTTCTTC. Translating it yields CASSRTAGTRFSSEQFF. The rearrangement uses TRBV4-3 and TRBJ2-1, with 8 bases lining up with TRBD2. Germline V CDR1 and CDR2: LGHNA, YSLEER. V lost 4 bases and J lost 9; bases outside the gene matches: 17. CDR3 size: 17 residues.

The chain couples TRBV28 to TRBJ2-7; 7 bases are a match to TRBD2. V was pared by 10 bases and J by 3 bases, with 15 bases of the junction left unmatched. Germline CDR1 MDHEN, CDR2 SYDVKM. The CDR3 runs 15 residues. For the CDR3, the DNA is TGTGCCACCCAGTTCGGGGGAGGGTCAATCTACGAGCAGTACTTC. Its translation: CATQFGGGSIYEQYF.

This clonotype came up a few times. This chain links TRBV5-4 with TRBJ2-1; TRBD2 agrees at 9 bases. V shed 9 bases and J 0 bases; nucleotides not matched to a gene: 7. The CDR3 length is 15 residues. CDR1 is SGHNT, CDR2 YYREEE, per germline (reference sequence). The CDR3 DNA is TGTGCCACCAGGATAGCGGGGGTCTCCTACAATGAGCAGTTCTTC. Protein product: CATRIAGVSYNEQFF. The variable domain in full, completed from reference TRBV5-4 and TRBJ2-1, reads ETGVTQSPTHLIKTRGQQVTLRCSSQSGHNTVSWYQQALGQGPQFIFQYYREEENGRGNFPPRFSGLQFPNYSSELNVNALELDDSALYLCATRIAGVSYNEQFFGPGTRLTVL.

This clonotype was counted a few times. The chain has TRBV20-1 and TRBJ2-5, with D perhaps matching TRBD1 (6 bases). The CDR3 totals 13 residues. Trimming left V 3 bases short and J 1 base short, with 9 bases between. Germline CDR1 reads DFQATT; CDR2 reads SNEGSKA (reference sequence). The CDR3 reads CSASARGQETQYF. DNA of the CDR3: TGCAGTGCTAGCGCCAGGGGCCAAGAGACCCAGTACTTC.

This clonotype occurred a few times. The rearrangement joins TRBV6-5 to TRBJ2-5, with a possible D match to TRBD2 (5 bases). The CDR3 loop spans 14 amino acids. CDR1 is MNHEY and CDR2 is SVGAGI in the germline V gene. V was pared by 4 bases and J by 2 bases, with 11 bases between. The CDR3 DNA is TGTGCCAGCAGTTCCGGGATCCTACAAGAGACCCAGTACTTC. It is translated as CASSSGILQETQYF.

This sequence joins TRBV10-1 and TRBJ1-2; TRBD1 matches at 7 bases. With 4 bases clipped from V and 4 bases from J, the junction kept 9 bases outside the gene matches. Germline CDR1 WNHNN, CDR2 SYGVQD (reference sequence). The CDR3 consists of 15 residues. This chain's CDR3 is CASSASRDSVYGYTF. CDR3 nucleotide sequence: TGCGCCAGCAGTGCATCTCGGGACAGCGTCTATGGCTACACCTTC.

This clonotype was seen many times. This chain connects TRBV10-3 to TRBJ2-5; D possibly uses TRBD1 or TRBD2 (5 bases each). This CDR3 is built from 16 residues. The V and J ends lost 8 bases and 2 bases respectively, with 21 bases between them. The germline gives CDR1 ENHRY, CDR2 SYGVKD. CDR3 bases: TGTGCCATCGGTAACGGGGACCCCTTCCAACAAGAGACCCAGTACTTC. This sequence encodes CAIGNGDPFQQETQYF.